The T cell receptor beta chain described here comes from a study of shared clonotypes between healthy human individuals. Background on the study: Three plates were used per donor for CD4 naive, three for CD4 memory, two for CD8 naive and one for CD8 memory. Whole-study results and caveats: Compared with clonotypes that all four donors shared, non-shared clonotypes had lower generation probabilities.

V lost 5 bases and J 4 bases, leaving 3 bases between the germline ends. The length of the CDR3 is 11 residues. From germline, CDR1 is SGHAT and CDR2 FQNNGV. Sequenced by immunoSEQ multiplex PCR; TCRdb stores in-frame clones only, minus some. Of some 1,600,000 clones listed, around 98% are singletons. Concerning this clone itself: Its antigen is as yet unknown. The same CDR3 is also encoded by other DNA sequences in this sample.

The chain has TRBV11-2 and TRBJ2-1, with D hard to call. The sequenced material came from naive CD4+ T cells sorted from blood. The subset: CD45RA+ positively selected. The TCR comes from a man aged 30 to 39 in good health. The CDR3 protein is CASSPYNEQFF. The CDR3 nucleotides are TGTGCCAGCAGCCCGTACAATGAGCAGTTCTTC.